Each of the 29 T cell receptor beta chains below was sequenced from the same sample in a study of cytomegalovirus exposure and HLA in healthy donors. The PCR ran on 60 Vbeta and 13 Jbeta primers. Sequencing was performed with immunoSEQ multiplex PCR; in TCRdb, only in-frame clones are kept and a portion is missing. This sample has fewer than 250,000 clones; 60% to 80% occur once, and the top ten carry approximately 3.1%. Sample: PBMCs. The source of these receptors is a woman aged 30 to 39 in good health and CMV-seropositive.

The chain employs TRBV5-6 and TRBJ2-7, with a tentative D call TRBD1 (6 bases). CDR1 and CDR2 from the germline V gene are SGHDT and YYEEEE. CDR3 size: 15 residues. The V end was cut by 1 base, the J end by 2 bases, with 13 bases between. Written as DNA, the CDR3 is TGTGCCAGCAGCTTGAATCCAGGGGCCACCTACGAGCAGTACTTC. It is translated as CASSLNPGATYEQYF.

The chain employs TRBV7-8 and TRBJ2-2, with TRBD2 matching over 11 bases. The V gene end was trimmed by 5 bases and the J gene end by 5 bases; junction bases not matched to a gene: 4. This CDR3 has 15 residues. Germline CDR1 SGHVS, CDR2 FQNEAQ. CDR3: CASSQTSGTTGELFF. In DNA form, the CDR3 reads TGTGCCAGCAGCCAGACTAGCGGGACTACCGGGGAGCTGTTTTTT.

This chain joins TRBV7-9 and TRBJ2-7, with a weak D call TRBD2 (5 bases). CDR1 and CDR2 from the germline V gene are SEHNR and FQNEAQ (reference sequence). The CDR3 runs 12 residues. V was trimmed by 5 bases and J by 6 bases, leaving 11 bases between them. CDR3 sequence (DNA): TGTGCCAGCAGCACGCTAGCTATCGAGCAGTACTTC. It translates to CASSTLAIEQYF. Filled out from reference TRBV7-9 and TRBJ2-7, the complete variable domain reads DTGVSQNPRHKITKRGQNVTFRCDPISEHNRLYWYRQTLGQGPEFLTYFQNEAQLEKSRLLSDRFSAERPKGSFSTLEIQRTEQGDSAMYLCASSTLAIEQYFGPGTRLTVT.

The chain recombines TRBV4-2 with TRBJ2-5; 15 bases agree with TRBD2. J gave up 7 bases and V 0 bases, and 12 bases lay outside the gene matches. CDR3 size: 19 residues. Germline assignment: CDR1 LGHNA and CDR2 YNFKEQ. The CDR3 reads CASSQEIRGTSGRMGTQYF. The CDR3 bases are TGTGCCAGCAGCCAAGAGATAAGGGGGACTAGCGGGAGGATGGGGACCCAGTACTTC.

The CDR3 DNA reads TGTGCCAGTAGTACGGTTACTAGCGGTAAACTCCTTGGGAATGAGCAGTTCTTC. Translated: CASSTVTSGKLLGNEQFF. V usage is TRBV19 and J usage is TRBJ2-1, with TRBD2 matching over 8 bases. The CDR3 consists of 18 residues. Unmatched junction bases numbered 18, after V lost 4 bases and J lost 7 bases. Looked up from germline, CDR1 is LNHDA and CDR2 is SQIVND (reference sequence).

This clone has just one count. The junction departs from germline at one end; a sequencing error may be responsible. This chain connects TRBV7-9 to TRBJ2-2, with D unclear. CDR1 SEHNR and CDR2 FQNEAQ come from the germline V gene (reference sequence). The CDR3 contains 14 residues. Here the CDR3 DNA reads TGTTCCAGCAGCCAGGTTTCGAACACCGGGGAGCTGTTTTTT. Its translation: CSSSQVSNTGELFF. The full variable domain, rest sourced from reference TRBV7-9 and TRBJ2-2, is DTGVSQNPRHKITKRGQNVTFRCDPISEHNRLYWYRQTLGQGPEFLTYFQNEAQLEKSRLLSDRFSAERPKGSFSTLEIQRTEQGDSAMYLCSSSQVSNTGELFFGEGSRLTVL.

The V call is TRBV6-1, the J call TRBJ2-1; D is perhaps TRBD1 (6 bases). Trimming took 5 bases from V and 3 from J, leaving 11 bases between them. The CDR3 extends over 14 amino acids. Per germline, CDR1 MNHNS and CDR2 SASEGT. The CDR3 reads CASSSTGFYNEQFF. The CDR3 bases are TGTGCCAGCAGTTCGACAGGCTTCTACAATGAGCAGTTCTTC.

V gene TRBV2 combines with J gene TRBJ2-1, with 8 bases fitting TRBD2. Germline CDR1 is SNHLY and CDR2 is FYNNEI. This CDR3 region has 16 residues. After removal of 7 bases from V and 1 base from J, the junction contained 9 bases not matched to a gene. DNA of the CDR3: TGTGCCAGCAACATTCCTTTAGCGGGGTCCTACAATGAGCAGTTCTTC. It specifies CASNIPLAGSYNEQFF.

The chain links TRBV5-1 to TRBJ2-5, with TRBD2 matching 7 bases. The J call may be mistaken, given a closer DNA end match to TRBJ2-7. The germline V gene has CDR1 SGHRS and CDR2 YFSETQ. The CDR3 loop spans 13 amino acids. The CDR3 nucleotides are TGCGCCAGCAGCTTGGGGGAGGGTGTCGAGCAGTACTTC. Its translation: CASSLGEGVEQYF.

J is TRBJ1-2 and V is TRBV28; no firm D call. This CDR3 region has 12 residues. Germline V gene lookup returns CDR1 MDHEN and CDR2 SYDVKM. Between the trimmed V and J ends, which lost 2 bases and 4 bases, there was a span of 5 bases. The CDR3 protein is CASSLRFYGYTF. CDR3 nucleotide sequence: TGTGCCAGCAGTTTACGGTTCTATGGCTACACCTTC.

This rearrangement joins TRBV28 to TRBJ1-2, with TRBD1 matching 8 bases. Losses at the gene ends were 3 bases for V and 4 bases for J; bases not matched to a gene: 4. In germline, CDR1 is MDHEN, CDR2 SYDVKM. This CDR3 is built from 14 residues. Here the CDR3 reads CASSLDRVGYGYTF. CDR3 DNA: TGTGCCAGCAGTTTGGACAGGGTCGGCTATGGCTACACCTTC.

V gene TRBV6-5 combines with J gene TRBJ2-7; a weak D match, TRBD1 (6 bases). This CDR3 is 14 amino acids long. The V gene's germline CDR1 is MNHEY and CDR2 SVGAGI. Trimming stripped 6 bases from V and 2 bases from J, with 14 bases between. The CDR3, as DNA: TGTGCCAGCAGGGCCGGACAGAGTCCCTACGAGCAGTACTTC. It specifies CASRAGQSPYEQYF.

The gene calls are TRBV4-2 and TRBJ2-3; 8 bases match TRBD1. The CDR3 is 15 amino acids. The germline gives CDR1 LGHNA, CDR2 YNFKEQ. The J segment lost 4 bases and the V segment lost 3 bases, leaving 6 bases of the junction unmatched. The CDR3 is CASSQSRGQADTQYF. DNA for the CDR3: TGTGCCAGCAGCCAGTCCAGGGGACAGGCAGATACGCAGTATTTT.

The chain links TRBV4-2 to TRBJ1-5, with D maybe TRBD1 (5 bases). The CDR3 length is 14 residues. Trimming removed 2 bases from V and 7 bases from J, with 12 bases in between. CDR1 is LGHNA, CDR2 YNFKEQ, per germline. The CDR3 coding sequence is TGTGCCAGCAGCCAACCGGGGGAAAAACAGCCCCAGCATTTT. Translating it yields CASSQPGEKQPQHF.

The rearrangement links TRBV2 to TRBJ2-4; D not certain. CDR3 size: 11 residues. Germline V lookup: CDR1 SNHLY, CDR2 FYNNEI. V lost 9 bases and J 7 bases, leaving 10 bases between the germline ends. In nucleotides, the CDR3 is TGTGCCAGTACATCGTCGAACATTCAGTACTTC. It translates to CASTSSNIQYF. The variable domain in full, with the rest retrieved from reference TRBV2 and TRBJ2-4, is EPEVTQTPSHQVTQMGQEVILRCVPISNHLYFYWYRQILGQKVEFLVSFYNNEISEKSEIFDDQFSVERPDGSNFTLKIRSTKLEDSAMYFCASTSSNIQYFGAGTRLSVL.

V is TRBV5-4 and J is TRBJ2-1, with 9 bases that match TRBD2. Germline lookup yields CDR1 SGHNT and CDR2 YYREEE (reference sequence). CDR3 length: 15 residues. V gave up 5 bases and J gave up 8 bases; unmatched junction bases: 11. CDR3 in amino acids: CASRTGLAEIDEQFF. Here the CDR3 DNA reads TGTGCCAGCAGGACGGGACTAGCTGAAATCGATGAGCAGTTCTTC.

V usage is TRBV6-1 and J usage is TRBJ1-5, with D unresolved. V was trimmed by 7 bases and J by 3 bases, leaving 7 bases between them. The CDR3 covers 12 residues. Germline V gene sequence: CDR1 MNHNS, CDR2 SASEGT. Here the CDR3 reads CASMEFNQPQHF. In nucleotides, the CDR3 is TGTGCCAGCATGGAGTTCAATCAGCCCCAGCATTTT.

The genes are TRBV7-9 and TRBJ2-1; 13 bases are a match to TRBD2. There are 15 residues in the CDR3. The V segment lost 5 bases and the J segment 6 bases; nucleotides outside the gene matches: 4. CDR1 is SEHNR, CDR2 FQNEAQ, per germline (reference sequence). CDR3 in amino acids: CASSRLAGGINEQFF. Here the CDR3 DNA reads TGTGCCAGCAGCCGACTAGCGGGAGGTATCAATGAGCAGTTCTTC.

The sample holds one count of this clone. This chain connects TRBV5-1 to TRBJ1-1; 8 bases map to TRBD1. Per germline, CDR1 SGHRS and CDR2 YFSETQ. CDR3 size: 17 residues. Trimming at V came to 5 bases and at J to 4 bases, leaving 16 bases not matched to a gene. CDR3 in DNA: TGCGCCAGCAGTACTGGGACAGGACGGAGAGGGGCCACTGAAGCTTTCTTT. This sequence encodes CASSTGTGRRGATEAFF.

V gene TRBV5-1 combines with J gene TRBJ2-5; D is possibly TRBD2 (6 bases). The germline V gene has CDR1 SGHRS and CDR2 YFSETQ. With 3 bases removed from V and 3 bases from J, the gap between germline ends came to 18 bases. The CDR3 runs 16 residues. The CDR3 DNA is TGCGCCAGCAGCTGGGGTACCGGGAGAGCCGAAGAGACCCAGTACTTC. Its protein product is CASSWGTGRAEETQYF.

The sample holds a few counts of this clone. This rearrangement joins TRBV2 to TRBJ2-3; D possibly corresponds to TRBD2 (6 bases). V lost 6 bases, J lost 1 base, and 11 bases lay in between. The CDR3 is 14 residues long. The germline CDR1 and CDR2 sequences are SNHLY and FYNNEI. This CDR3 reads CASSGSWRTDTQYF. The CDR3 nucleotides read TGTGCCAGCAGCGGGAGTTGGCGCACAGATACGCAGTATTTT. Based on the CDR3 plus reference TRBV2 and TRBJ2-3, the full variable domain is EPEVTQTPSHQVTQMGQEVILRCVPISNHLYFYWYRQILGQKVEFLVSFYNNEISEKSEIFDDQFSVERPDGSNFTLKIRSTKLEDSAMYFCASSGSWRTDTQYFGPGTRLTVL.

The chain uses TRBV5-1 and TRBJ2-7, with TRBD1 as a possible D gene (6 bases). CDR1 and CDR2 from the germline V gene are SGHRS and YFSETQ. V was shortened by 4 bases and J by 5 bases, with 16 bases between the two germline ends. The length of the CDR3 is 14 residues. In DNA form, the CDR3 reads TGCGCCAGCAGCACGCTACAGGGCGTCCACGAGCAGTACTTC. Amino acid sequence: CASSTLQGVHEQYF.

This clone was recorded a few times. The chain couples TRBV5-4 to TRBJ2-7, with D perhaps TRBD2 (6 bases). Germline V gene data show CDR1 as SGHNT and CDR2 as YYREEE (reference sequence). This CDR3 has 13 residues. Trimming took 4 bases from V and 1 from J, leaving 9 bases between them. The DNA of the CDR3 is TGTGCCAGCAGCACCGGACTATCCTACGAGCAGTACTTC. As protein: CASSTGLSYEQYF. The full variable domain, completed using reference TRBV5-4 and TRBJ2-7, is ETGVTQSPTHLIKTRGQQVTLRCSSQSGHNTVSWYQQALGQGPQFIFQYYREEENGRGNFPPRFSGLQFPNYSSELNVNALELDDSALYLCASSTGLSYEQYFGPGTRLTVT.

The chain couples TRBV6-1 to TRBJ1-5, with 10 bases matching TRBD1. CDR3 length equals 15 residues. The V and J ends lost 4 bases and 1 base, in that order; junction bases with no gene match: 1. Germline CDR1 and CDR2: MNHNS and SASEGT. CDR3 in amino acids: CASSGDRGSNQPQHF. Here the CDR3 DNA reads TGTGCCAGCAGTGGGGACAGGGGCAGCAATCAGCCCCAGCATTTT.

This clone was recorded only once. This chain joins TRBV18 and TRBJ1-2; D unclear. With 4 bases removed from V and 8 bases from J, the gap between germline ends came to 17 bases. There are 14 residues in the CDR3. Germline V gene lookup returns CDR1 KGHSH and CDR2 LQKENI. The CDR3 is CASSLLARRRGYTF. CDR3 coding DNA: TGTGCCAGCTCACTACTCGCCCGTCGCCGGGGCTACACCTTC.

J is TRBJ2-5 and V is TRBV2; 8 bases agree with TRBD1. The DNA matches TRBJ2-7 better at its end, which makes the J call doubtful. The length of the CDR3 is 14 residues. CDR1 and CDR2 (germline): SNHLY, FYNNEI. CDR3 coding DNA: TGTGCCAGCCGACCGGGACAGGCCACCTACGAGCAGTACTTC. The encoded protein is CASRPGQATYEQYF.

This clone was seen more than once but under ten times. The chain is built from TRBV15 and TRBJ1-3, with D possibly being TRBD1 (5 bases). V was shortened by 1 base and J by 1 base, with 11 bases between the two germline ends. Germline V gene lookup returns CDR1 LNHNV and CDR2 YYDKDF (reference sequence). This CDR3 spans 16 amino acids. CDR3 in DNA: TGTGCCACCAGCAGAGGTGCCAGGGCATCTGGAAACACCATATATTTT. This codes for CATSRGARASGNTIYF.

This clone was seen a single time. The CDR3 is CASSGRGSPSNEQFF. The DNA of the CDR3 is TGTGCCAGCAGTGGCCGGGGATCCCCCTCGAATGAGCAGTTCTTC. This sequence joins TRBV6-6 and TRBJ2-1; maybe TRBD2 (5 bases). The CDR3 has 15 amino acids. Germline CDR1 is MNHNY and CDR2 is SVGAGI (reference sequence). The V end lost 5 bases, the J end lost 7 bases, and 18 bases lay between the germline ends.

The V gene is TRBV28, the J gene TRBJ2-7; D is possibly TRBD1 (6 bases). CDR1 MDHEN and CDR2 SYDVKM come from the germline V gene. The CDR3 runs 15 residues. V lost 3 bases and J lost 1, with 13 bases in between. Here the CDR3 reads CASSFGTSFSYEQYF. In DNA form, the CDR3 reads TGTGCCAGCAGTTTCGGGACATCGTTTTCCTACGAGCAGTACTTC.